These 30 T cell receptor beta chains came from one sample sequenced in a study of shared clonotypes between healthy human individuals. Measured with immunoSEQ multiplex PCR; TCRdb has only the in-frame clones, and not every one. This sample has approximately 600,000 clones, with 85% to 95% found just once. Terminally differentiated effector memory CD45RA+ cells were excluded by CCR7 positive selection of CD45RO-negative cells. The sequenced material came from naive CD8+ T cells sorted from blood. All receptors derive from a woman in her 30s in good health.

About this clone itself: Other DNA variants within this sample encode the same CDR3. This chain joins TRBV7-9 and TRBJ1-5; maybe TRBD1 (5 bases). CDR3 length: 14 residues. Trimming removed 3 bases at V and 1 base at J, with 7 bases between. Germline assignment: CDR1 SEHNR and CDR2 FQNEAQ (reference sequence). The CDR3 DNA reads as TGTGCCAGCAGCTTTGGGGACAGCAATCAGCCCCAGCATTTT. Its translation is CASSFGDSNQPQHF. The whole variable domain, filled in from reference TRBV7-9 and TRBJ1-5, reads DTGVSQNPRHKITKRGQNVTFRCDPISEHNRLYWYRQTLGQGPEFLTYFQNEAQLEKSRLLSDRFSAERPKGSFSTLEIQRTEQGDSAMYLCASSFGDSNQPQHFGDGTRLSIL.

The chain carries TRBV29-1 and TRBJ2-3; 7 bases fit TRBD1. CDR3 size: 12 residues. V lost 6 bases and J lost 6; bases outside the gene matches: 6. CDR1 and CDR2 from the germline V gene are SQVTM and ANQGSEA. In nucleotides, the CDR3 is TGCAGCGTACTCACAGGGGACGATACGCAGTATTTT. This gives the protein CSVLTGDDTQYF.

Regarding this clone: This same CDR3 is encoded by further DNA sequences in the sample. The chain joins TRBV6-5 to TRBJ2-7, with 8 bases lining up with TRBD1. The germline V gene has CDR1 MNHEY and CDR2 SVGAGI. Trimming at V came to 0 bases and at J to 4 bases, leaving 5 bases not matched to a gene. The length of the CDR3 is 15 residues. CDR3 nucleotide sequence: TGTGCCAGCAGTTACTCTACAGGGGGATCATACGAGCAGTACTTC. It yields the protein CASSYSTGGSYEQYF.

The chain recombines TRBV9 with TRBJ2-3; 11 bases match TRBD2. The J segment lost 3 bases and the V segment lost 0 bases, leaving 12 bases of the junction unmatched. Germline assignment: CDR1 SGDLS and CDR2 YYNGEE. The CDR3 totals 19 residues. CDR3 sequence reads: CASSVVGSGRAVETDTQYF. CDR3 DNA sequence: TGTGCCAGCAGCGTAGTGGGTAGCGGGAGGGCCGTGGAAACAGATACGCAGTATTTT.

J is TRBJ2-1 and V is TRBV9, with D perhaps TRBD1 or TRBD2 (5 bases each). This CDR3 region has 13 residues. Deletions cut 0 bases from V and 10 bases from J, with 11 bases between. Germline CDR1 SGDLS, CDR2 YYNGEE. Here the CDR3 reads CASSVAGTHEQFF. DNA of the CDR3: TGTGCCAGCAGCGTAGCTGGGACCCACGAGCAGTTCTTC.

This sequence joins TRBV2 and TRBJ2-7, with 10 bases identical to TRBD1. The CDR3 totals 14 residues. With V trimmed by 3 bases and J by 3 bases, 2 bases remained unmatched. Germline CDR1 SNHLY, CDR2 FYNNEI. The CDR3 protein is CASSEGDRGYEQYF. The CDR3 DNA follows: TGTGCCAGCAGTGAGGGGGACAGGGGCTACGAGCAGTACTTC.

This sequence joins TRBV28 and TRBJ1-1; D is uncertain. This CDR3 region has 15 residues. Trimming took 2 bases from V and 0 from J, leaving 10 bases between them. CDR1 and CDR2 from the germline V gene are MDHEN and SYDVKM. In DNA form, the CDR3 reads TGTGCCAGCAGTTTACGGACGGAATTGAACACTGAAGCTTTCTTT. Translation: CASSLRTELNTEAFF.

This chain uses TRBV28 with TRBJ2-7, with D uncertain. The CDR3 is 11 amino acids. V lost 6 bases and J 10 bases, leaving 13 bases between the germline ends. CDR1 and CDR2 from the germline V gene are MDHEN and SYDVKM. The CDR3 here is CASSLASAQYF. In nucleotides, the CDR3 is TGTGCCAGCAGCCTGGCGAGTGCACAGTACTTC. The full variable domain, its missing parts supplied by reference TRBV28 and TRBJ2-7, is DVKVTQSSRYLVKRTGEKVFLECVQDMDHENMFWYRQDPGLGLRLIYFSYDVKMKEKGDIPEGYSVSREKKERFSLILESASTNQTSMYLCASSLASAQYFGPGTRLTVT.

This clone appeared a single time. Other nucleotide sequences in the sample specify the same CDR3. This chain links TRBV27 with TRBJ2-7; D might be TRBD2 (6 bases). The CDR3 consists of 14 residues. Germline CDR1 and CDR2: MNHEY and SMNVEV (reference sequence). Trimming stripped 1 base from V and 3 bases from J, with 10 bases between. The CDR3 nucleotides read TGTGCCAGCAGTTTATTCCAGGGAGGCTACGAGCAGTACTTC. It encodes CASSLFQGGYEQYF.

This chain joins TRBV27 and TRBJ2-3, with D unresolved. The CDR3 has 13 amino acids. The germline V and J ends were trimmed by 6 bases and 4 bases, with 11 bases remaining between them. CDR1 is MNHEY, CDR2 SMNVEV, per germline (reference sequence). CDR3 residues: CASSPEVADTQYF. DNA for the CDR3: TGTGCCAGCAGCCCCGAAGTAGCAGATACGCAGTATTTT.

Remarks on this clone: The same CDR3 also results from other DNA sequences found in this sample. CDR3 DNA: TGTGCCAGCAGTTCTCTAGCGGGAGGCTACGAGCAGTACTTC. This gives the protein CASSSLAGGYEQYF. The rearrangement uses TRBV27 and TRBJ2-7, with 11 nucleotides matching TRBD2. This CDR3 contains 14 residues. CDR1 is MNHEY, CDR2 SMNVEV, per germline (reference sequence). The junction had 2 bases not matched to a gene; V was cut back by 4 bases and J by 3 bases.

This rearrangement joins TRBV2 to TRBJ2-3; D gene uncertain. This CDR3 is 13 amino acids long. Germline values: CDR1 SNHLY, CDR2 FYNNEI. Trimming took off 9 bases at V and 0 bases at J, with 10 bases between the two ends. The CDR3 coding sequence is TGTGCCAGGGTACCTATCAGCACAGATACGCAGTATTTT. Encoded protein: CARVPISTDTQYF. Complete variable domain (other parts from reference TRBV2 and TRBJ2-3): EPEVTQTPSHQVTQMGQEVILRCVPISNHLYFYWYRQILGQKVEFLVSFYNNEISEKSEIFDDQFSVERPDGSNFTLKIRSTKLEDSAMYFCARVPISTDTQYFGPGTRLTVL.

V gene TRBV2 combines with J gene TRBJ1-5; tentative D call: TRBD1 (6 bases). This CDR3 is built from 14 residues. V lost 6 bases and J lost 7, with 16 bases in between. Per germline, CDR1 SNHLY and CDR2 FYNNEI. CDR3: CASRAAQGRQPQHF. For the CDR3, the DNA is TGTGCCAGCAGAGCAGCGCAGGGGCGGCAGCCCCAGCATTTT.

The chain combines TRBV7-8 with TRBJ2-7; TRBD1 matches 8 bases. After removal of 5 bases from V and 2 bases from J, the junction contained 5 bases not matched to a gene. Germline values: CDR1 SGHVS, CDR2 FQNEAQ. This CDR3 has 14 amino acids. The CDR3 region has the DNA TGTGCCAGCAGCCGACGGACAGGGACCTACGAGCAGTACTTC. Its translation: CASSRRTGTYEQYF.

The CDR3, as DNA: TGTGCCTGGAGGGGGGCCTTAGGTGAAAAACTGTTTTTT. As protein: CAWRGALGEKLFF. V is TRBV30 and J is TRBJ1-4; D may be TRBD1 (6 bases). CDR1 is GTSNPN and CDR2 is SVGIG in the germline V gene (reference sequence). V lost 3 bases to trimming and J lost 7 bases, with 12 bases between them. The CDR3 loop spans 13 amino acids.

This chain connects TRBV5-6 to TRBJ2-7, with TRBD2 matching over 7 bases. This CDR3 is 13 amino acids long. Trimming cost V 3 bases and J 6 bases; bases outside gene matches: 6. The V gene's germline CDR1 is SGHDT and CDR2 YYEEEE. The CDR3 coding sequence is TGTGCCAGCAGCTACGAACTAGCGTCCGAGCAGTACTTC. It codes for CASSYELASEQYF.

Worth noting for this clone: This CDR3 is also generated by other DNA sequences in the sample. The chain joins TRBV28 to TRBJ2-7; TRBD2 matches 9 bases. The CDR3 is made up of 15 amino acids. V shed 3 bases, J shed 0 bases, and the junction held 3 bases outside the gene matches. The V gene's germline CDR1 is MDHEN and CDR2 SYDVKM. CDR3 amino acids: CASSFLAGDSYEQYF. Written as DNA, the CDR3 is TGTGCCAGCAGTTTCTTAGCGGGAGACTCCTACGAGCAGTACTTC.

The chain carries TRBV10-3 and TRBJ2-7, with TRBD2 matching over 7 bases. The germline V gene encodes CDR1 ENHRY and CDR2 SYGVKD. The ends lost 4 bases at V and 2 bases at J; junction bases unmatched: 11. The CDR3 consists of 16 residues. The CDR3 nucleotides are TGTGCCATCAGTGGACCCGGGACTACGACCACCTACGAGCAGTACTTC. Residues: CAISGPGTTTTYEQYF.

The chain recombines TRBV9 with TRBJ1-3; D is perhaps TRBD1 (6 bases). The V gene lost 3 bases and the J gene lost 2 bases, with 15 bases spanning the gap. Germline assignment: CDR1 SGDLS and CDR2 YYNGEE. The CDR3 extends over 16 amino acids. This chain's CDR3 is CASSGDDRLTGNTIYF. CDR3 sequence (DNA): TGTGCCAGCAGCGGTGATGACAGGCTCACTGGAAACACCATATATTTT.

The gene calls are TRBV4-1 and TRBJ2-5, with 7 bases matching TRBD2. The germline gives CDR1 MGHRA, CDR2 YSYEKL. CDR3 length: 16 amino acids. The J segment lost 5 bases and the V segment lost 2 bases, leaving 11 bases of the junction unmatched. The CDR3 nucleotides are TGCGCCAGCAGCCAAAGGGGCGGGAGACGGCCGGAGACCCAGTACTTC. Protein product: CASSQRGGRRPETQYF.

The chain uses TRBV19 and TRBJ2-7; D gene uncertain. This CDR3 is 13 amino acids long. The V gene's germline CDR1 is LNHDA and CDR2 SQIVND (reference sequence). The ends were cut back, 5 bases at V and 2 bases at J, with 10 bases in the middle. CDR3: CASSFGSTYEQYF. CDR3 in DNA: TGTGCCAGTAGTTTTGGCAGCACCTACGAGCAGTACTTC.

This clone was detected only once. The chain uses TRBV21-1 and TRBJ1-4; the table names TRBD1, a call not compared with the DNA. TRBV21-1 corresponds to a pseudogene. This CDR3 is built from 13 residues. The CDR3 DNA follows: TGTGCCAGCCCCAGGGGCGAGAATGAAAAACTGTTTTTT. It yields the protein CASPRGENEKLFF.

V gene TRBV25-1 combines with J gene TRBJ2-1; 11 bases align to TRBD1. This CDR3 has 18 amino acids. From germline, CDR1 is MGHDK and CDR2 SYGVNS. V lost 4 bases, J lost 3 bases, and 11 bases stayed unmatched. The CDR3 here is CASSGLPPGQGGYNEQFF. The CDR3 bases are TGTGCCAGCAGTGGGTTGCCCCCGGGACAGGGGGGCTACAATGAGCAGTTCTTC.

The chain joins TRBV7-9 to TRBJ1-1; D unresolved. Trimming took off 8 bases at V and 1 base at J, with 11 bases between the two ends. Germline V CDR1 and CDR2: SEHNR, FQNEAQ (reference sequence). This CDR3 has 13 residues. The CDR3 DNA reads TGTGCCAGCTTCCCGACGGGGAACACTGAAGCTTTCTTT. Amino acid sequence: CASFPTGNTEAFF.

V is TRBV27 and J is TRBJ2-7; 8 positions agree with TRBD2. The CDR3 is made up of 14 amino acids. Germline trimming cut 6 bases from V and 0 bases from J; bases unmatched to any gene: 4. Per germline, CDR1 MNHEY and CDR2 SMNVEV (reference sequence). CDR3 residues: CASRKTSASYEQYF. DNA of the CDR3: TGTGCCAGCAGAAAGACTAGCGCCTCCTACGAGCAGTACTTC.

The chain couples TRBV7-9 to TRBJ1-5; D not certain. Trimming left V 0 bases short and J 2 bases short, with 8 bases between. The germline V gene encodes CDR1 SEHNR and CDR2 FQNEAQ (reference sequence). CDR3 length: 15 amino acids. This CDR3 is CASSLADMGNQPQHF. Written as DNA, the CDR3 is TGTGCCAGCAGCTTAGCGGATATGGGCAATCAGCCCCAGCATTTT.

V and J are TRBV4-1 and TRBJ2-2, with a possible D match to TRBD1 (6 bases). Trimming took 2 bases from V and 6 from J, leaving 13 bases between them. The CDR3 is 15 residues long. Looked up from germline, CDR1 is MGHRA and CDR2 is YSYEKL. CDR3 protein: CASSQNTGYPGELFF. DNA of the CDR3: TGCGCCAGCAGCCAAAATACAGGGTATCCCGGGGAGCTGTTTTTT.

In this sample, this clone turned up once. This rearrangement joins TRBV9 to TRBJ2-2; no reliable D call. CDR1 is SGDLS, CDR2 YYNGEE, per germline. The CDR3 has 12 amino acids. Trimming took 4 bases from V and 3 from J, leaving 4 bases between them. DNA of the CDR3: TGTGCCAGCAGCTTCGACACCGGGGAGCTGTTTTTT. This encodes CASSFDTGELFF. The full variable domain, its missing parts supplied by reference TRBV9 and TRBJ2-2, is DSGVTQTPKHLITATGQRVTLRCSPRSGDLSVYWYQQSLDQGLQFLIQYYNGEERAKGNILERFSAQQFPDLHSELNLSSLELGDSALYFCASSFDTGELFFGEGSRLTVL.

V gene TRBV28 combines with J gene TRBJ1-1; D is possibly TRBD1 (5 bases). This CDR3 is 14 amino acids long. Germline loops: CDR1 MDHEN, CDR2 SYDVKM. Trimming left V 4 bases short and J 7 bases short, with 16 bases between. The CDR3 DNA reads as TGTGCCAGCAGTTCGCAGGGCCCGAGGGGTGAAGCTTTCTTT. The encoded protein is CASSSQGPRGEAFF.

The chain has TRBV7-6 and TRBJ2-7; 9 nucleotides line up with TRBD1. V shed 5 bases, J shed 2 bases, and the junction held 4 bases outside the gene matches. The length of the CDR3 is 14 residues. Germline values: CDR1 SGHVS, CDR2 FNYEAQ. CDR3 residues: CASSPGTGPYEQYF. As DNA, the CDR3 is TGTGCCAGCAGCCCGGGGACAGGGCCCTACGAGCAGTACTTC.